The source of this T cell receptor (beta chain) is a study of T-cell memory formation after mild COVID-19. The wider study: Largely donor-specific TCR clusters were found.

TCR alpha and TCR beta cDNA libraries carrying sample barcodes and UMIs were produced by 5'RACE using constant-segment primers. Each CDR3 protein gets one entry after TCRdb re-called the 5' RACE reads with MiXCR. Of hundreds of thousands of distinct CDR3 sequences listed, approximately 15% were seen once; the top ten hold 8.1%. This clonotype occurred a few times. The CDR3 consists of 12 residues. Germline V CDR1 and CDR2: KGHDR, SFDVKD. Trimming took off 6 bases at V and 1 base at J, with 5 bases between the two ends. The TCR was taken from an adult woman who had mild COVID-19 (a few samples of this study predate the infection). Cell type and time point are not known. The rearrangement uses TRBV24-1 and TRBJ1-1; D is ambiguous. The sample consisted of PBMCs or a T cell subset sorted from them (not recorded which). In nucleotides, the CDR3 is TGTGCCACCAGTAAGGGGAACACTGAAGCTTTCTTT. Protein product: CATSKGNTEAFF.